This note documents a single T cell receptor beta chain sequence. The data belong to a study of blood T cells in healthy people across ages. The use of a sample-barcoded 5' primer and a J-beta primer mix characterized a second PCR of about 7 to 12 cycles. Every sample produced at least 2.5 million CDR3-containing paired-end reads. TCRdb passed the 5' RACE reads through MiXCR, listing each CDR3 protein once. The table lists some 1,000,000 distinct CDR3 sequences, around 27% of them singletons. Caucasian individuals from Russia who were healthy and aged roughly 6 to 90 acted as donors. The same data also went into a second study, on T cells of mothers and their children.

The sequence was collected from a girl aged 2-10 years in good health. The specimen was blood.

The CDR3: CSASLEQITYNEQFF. The CDR3 coding sequence is TGCAGTGCGTCTTTGGAGCAGATAACCTACAATGAGCAGTTCTTC. The chain recombines TRBV20-1 with TRBJ2-1; D is undetermined. Per germline, CDR1 DFQATT and CDR2 SNEGSKA (reference sequence). This CDR3 comprises 15 residues. V dropped 6 bases and J dropped 2 bases, with 17 bases sitting between them.